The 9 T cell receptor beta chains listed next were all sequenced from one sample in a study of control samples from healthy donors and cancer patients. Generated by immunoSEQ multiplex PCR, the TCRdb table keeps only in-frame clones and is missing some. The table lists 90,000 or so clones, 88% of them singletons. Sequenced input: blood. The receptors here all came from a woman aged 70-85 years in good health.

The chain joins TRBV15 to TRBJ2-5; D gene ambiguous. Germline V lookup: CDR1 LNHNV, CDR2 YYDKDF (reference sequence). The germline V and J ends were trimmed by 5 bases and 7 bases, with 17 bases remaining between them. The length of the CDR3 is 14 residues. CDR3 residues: CATSYEERVATQYF. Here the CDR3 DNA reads TGTGCCACCAGCTACGAAGAGAGAGTAGCGACCCAGTACTTC.

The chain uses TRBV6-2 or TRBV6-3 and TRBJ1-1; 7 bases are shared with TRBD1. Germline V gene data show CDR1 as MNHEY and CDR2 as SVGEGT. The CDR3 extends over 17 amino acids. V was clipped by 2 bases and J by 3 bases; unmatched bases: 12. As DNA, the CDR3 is TGTGCCAGCAGTTACGGACCAGGGGGTAGTAAGGACACTGAAGCTTTCTTT. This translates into CASSYGPGGSKDTEAFF.

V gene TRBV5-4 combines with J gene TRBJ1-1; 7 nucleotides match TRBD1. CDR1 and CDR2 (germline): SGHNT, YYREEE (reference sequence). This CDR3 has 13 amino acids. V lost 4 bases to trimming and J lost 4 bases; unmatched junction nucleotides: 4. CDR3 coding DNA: TGTGCCAGCAGCACCTGGACAGGCACTGAAGCTTTCTTT. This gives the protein CASSTWTGTEAFF. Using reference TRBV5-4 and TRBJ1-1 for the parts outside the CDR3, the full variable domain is ETGVTQSPTHLIKTRGQQVTLRCSSQSGHNTVSWYQQALGQGPQFIFQYYREEENGRGNFPPRFSGLQFPNYSSELNVNALELDDSALYLCASSTWTGTEAFFGQGTRLTVV.

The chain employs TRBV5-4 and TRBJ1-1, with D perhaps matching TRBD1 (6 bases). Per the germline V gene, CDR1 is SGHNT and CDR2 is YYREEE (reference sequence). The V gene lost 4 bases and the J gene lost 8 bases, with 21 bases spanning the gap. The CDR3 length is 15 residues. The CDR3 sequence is CASSPTGRGGTEAFF. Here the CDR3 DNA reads TGTGCCAGCAGCCCCACGGGGAGGGGGGGAACAGAAGCTTTCTTT.

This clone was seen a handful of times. CDR3 nucleotide sequence: TGTGCCACCAAGGACGGTTCGGATCAGCCCCAGCATTTT. It yields the protein CATKDGSDQPQHF. The chain has TRBV6-4 and TRBJ1-5; D call uncertain. The V gene's germline CDR1 is MRHNA and CDR2 SNTAGT. The CDR3 covers 13 residues. V was shortened by 10 bases and J by 5 bases, with 15 bases between the two germline ends.

The CDR3 region is CASSLSWYNEQFF. CDR3 DNA: TGTGCCAGCAGCTTGTCCTGGTACAATGAGCAGTTCTTC. This chain uses TRBV5-6 with TRBJ2-1; D not certain. The CDR3 is 13 amino acids. Germline V gives CDR1 SGHDT, CDR2 YYEEEE. V gave up 1 base and J gave up 4 bases, with 6 bases separating them.

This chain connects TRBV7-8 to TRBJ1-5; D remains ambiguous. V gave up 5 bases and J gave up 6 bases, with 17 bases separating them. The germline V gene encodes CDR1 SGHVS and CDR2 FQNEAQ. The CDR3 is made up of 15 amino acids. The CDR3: CASSPARVVTQPQHF. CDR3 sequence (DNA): TGTGCCAGCAGCCCCGCCCGGGTTGTTACTCAGCCCCAGCATTTT.

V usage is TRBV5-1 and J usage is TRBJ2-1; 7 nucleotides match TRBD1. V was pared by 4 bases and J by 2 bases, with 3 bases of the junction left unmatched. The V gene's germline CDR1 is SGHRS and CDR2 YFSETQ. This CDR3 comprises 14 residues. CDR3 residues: CASSLTGPYNEQFF. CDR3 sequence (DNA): TGCGCCAGCAGCCTGACAGGGCCCTACAATGAGCAGTTCTTC.

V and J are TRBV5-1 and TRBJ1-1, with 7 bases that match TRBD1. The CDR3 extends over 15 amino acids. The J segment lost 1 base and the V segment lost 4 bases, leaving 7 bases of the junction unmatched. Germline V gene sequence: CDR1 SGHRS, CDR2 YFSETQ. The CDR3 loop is CASSRRQGPNTEAFF. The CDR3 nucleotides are TGCGCCAGCAGCAGGAGACAGGGCCCGAACACTGAAGCTTTCTTT.